This T cell receptor beta chain was obtained from a study of CD4 T cells in relation to SARS-CoV-2 and coronaviruses. Turning to the study itself: No peptide or an HIV-1 Nef peptide pool served as negative control.

This clone is a singleton in its sample. What it binds is not known. Libraries were prepared by immunoSEQ multiplex PCR; TCRdb keeps only in-frame clonotypes and omits some of them. The repertoire holds about 22,000 clones, with 60% to 85% as singletons. Before the COVID-19 pandemic, during about 2010-2018, CD4+ T cells were taken from unexposed donors. After more than eight days of culture, CD4+ T cells were isolated. The clonotype was recovered from a human donor in good health. The specimen was CD4+ T cells from PBMCs, cultured in vitro.

CDR3 in amino acids: CASSEDTEAFF. The CDR3 nucleotides read TGTGCCAGCAGCGAGGACACTGAAGCTTTCTTT. The V and J genes are TRBV7-9 and TRBJ1-1, with D uncertain. Germline-derived CDR1 and CDR2 are SEHNR and FQNEAQ (reference sequence). Trimming took off 5 bases at V and 3 bases at J, with 4 bases between the two ends. The CDR3 is 11 residues long.